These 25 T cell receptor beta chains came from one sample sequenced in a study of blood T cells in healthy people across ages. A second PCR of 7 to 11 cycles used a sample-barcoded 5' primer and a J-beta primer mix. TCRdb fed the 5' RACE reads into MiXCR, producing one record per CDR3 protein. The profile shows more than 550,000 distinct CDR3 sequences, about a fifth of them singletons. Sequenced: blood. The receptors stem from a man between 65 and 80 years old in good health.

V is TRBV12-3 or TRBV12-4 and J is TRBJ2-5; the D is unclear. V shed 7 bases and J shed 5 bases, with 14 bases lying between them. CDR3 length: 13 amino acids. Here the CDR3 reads CASTVAALETQYF. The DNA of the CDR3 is TGTGCCAGCACAGTGGCAGCTTTGGAGACCCAGTACTTC.

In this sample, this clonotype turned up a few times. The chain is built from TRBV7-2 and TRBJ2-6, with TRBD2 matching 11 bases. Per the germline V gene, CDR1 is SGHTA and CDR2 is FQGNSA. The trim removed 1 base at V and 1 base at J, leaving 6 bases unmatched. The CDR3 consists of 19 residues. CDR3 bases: TGTGCCAGCAGCTTAGTCCTAGCGGGAGGTCGTTCTGGGGCCAACGTCCTGACTTTC. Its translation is CASSLVLAGGRSGANVLTF.

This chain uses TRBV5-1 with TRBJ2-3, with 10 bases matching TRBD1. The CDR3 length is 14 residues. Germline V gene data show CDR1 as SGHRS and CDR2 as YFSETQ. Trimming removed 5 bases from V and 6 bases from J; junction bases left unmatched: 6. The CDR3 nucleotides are TGCGCCAGCAGTGAGGGACAGGGGCTTGATACGCAGTATTTT. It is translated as CASSEGQGLDTQYF.

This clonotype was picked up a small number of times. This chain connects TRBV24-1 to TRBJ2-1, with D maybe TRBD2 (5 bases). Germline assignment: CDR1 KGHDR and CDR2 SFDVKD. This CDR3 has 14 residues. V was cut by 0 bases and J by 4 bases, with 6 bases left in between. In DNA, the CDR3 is TGTGCCACCAGTGATTTGCGAGGGTACAATGAGCAGTTCTTC. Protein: CATSDLRGYNEQFF.

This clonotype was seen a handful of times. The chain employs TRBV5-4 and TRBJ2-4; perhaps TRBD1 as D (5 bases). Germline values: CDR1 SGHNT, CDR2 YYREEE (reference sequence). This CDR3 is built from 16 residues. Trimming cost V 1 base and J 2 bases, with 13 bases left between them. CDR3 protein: CASSLWTTASKNIQYF. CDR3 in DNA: TGTGCCAGCAGCTTGTGGACAACCGCCTCCAAAAACATTCAGTACTTC.

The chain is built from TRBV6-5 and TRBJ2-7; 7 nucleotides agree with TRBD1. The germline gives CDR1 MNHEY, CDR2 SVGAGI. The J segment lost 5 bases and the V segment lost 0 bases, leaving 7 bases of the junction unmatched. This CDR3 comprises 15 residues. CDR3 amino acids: CASSYSRQGLNEQYF. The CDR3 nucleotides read TGTGCCAGCAGTTACTCACGACAGGGTCTTAACGAGCAGTACTTC.

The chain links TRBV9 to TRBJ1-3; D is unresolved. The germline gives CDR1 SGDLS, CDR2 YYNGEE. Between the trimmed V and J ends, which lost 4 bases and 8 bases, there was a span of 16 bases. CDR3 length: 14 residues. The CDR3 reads CASSPQIKLHTIYF. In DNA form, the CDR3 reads TGTGCCAGCAGCCCCCAAATCAAATTGCACACCATATATTTT.

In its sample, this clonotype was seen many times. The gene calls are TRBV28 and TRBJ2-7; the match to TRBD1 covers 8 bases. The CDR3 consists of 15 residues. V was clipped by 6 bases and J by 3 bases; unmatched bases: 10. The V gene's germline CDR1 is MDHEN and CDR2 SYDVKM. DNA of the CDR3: TGTGCCAGCAGCCAGCCGGGACAGGCCCACTACGAGCAGTACTTC. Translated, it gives CASSQPGQAHYEQYF.

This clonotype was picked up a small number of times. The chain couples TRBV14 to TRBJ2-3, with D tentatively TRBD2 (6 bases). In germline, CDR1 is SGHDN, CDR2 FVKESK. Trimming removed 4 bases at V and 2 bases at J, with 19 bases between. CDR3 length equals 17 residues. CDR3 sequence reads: CASSLTRGSGYTDTQYF. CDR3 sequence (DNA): TGTGCCAGCAGCCTAACCCGGGGTAGCGGCTACACAGATACGCAGTATTTT.

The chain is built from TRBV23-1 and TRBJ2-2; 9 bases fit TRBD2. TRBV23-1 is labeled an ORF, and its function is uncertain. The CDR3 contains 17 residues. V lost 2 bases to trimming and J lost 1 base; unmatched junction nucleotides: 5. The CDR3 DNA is TGCGCCAGCAGTCAAGGAAGTAGCGGGGGGAACACCGGGGAGCTGTTTTTT. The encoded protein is CASSQGSSGGNTGELFF.

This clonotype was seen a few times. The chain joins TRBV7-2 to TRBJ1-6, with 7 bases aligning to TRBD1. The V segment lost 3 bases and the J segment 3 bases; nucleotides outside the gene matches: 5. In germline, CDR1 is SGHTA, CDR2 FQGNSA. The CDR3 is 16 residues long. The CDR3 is CASSFGGTVYNSPLHF. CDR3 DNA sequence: TGTGCCAGCAGCTTCGGGGGGACAGTCTATAATTCACCCCTCCACTTT. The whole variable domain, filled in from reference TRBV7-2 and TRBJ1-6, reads GAGVSQSPSNKVTEKGKDVELRCDPISGHTALYWYRQSLGQGLEFLIYFQGNSAPDKSGLPSDRFSAERTGGSVSTLTIQRTQQEDSAVYLCASSFGGTVYNSPLHFGNGTRLTVT.

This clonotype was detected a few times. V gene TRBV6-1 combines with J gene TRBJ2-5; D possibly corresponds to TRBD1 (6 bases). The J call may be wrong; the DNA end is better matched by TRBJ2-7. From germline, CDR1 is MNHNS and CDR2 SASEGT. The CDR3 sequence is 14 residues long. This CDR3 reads CASSEGTSYYEQYV. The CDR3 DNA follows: TGTGCCAGCAGTGAGGGGACATCCTACTACGAGCAGTACGTC.

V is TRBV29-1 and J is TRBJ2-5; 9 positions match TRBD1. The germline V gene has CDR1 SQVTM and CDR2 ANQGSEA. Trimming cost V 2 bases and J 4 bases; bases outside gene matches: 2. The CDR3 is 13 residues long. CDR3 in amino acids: CSVERQGVETQYF. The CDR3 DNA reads TGCAGCGTTGAAAGACAGGGGGTAGAGACCCAGTACTTC.

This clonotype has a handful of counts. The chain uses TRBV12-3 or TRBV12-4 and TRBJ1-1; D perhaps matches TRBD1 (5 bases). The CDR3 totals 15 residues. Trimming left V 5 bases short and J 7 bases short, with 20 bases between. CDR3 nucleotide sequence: TGTGCCAGCAGTACGGGGGTCACGGGGGTGCTTGAAGCTTTCTTT. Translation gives CASSTGVTGVLEAFF.

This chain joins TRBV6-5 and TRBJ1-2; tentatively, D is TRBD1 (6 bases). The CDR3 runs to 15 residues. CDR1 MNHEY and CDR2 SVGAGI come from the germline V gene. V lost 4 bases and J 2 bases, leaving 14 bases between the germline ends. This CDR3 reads CASSSSLRGNYGYTF. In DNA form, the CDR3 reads TGTGCCAGCAGTTCGTCCCTCAGGGGCAACTATGGCTACACCTTC.

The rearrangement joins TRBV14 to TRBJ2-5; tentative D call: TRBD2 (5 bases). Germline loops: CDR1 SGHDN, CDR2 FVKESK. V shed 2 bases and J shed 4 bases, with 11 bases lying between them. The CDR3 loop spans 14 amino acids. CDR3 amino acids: CASSQSPGGETQYF. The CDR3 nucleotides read TGTGCCAGCAGCCAATCCCCAGGAGGAGAGACCCAGTACTTC.

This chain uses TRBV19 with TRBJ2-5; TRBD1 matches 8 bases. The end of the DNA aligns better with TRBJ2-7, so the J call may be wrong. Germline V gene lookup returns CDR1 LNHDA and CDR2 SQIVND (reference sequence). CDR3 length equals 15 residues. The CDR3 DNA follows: TGTGCCAGTAGTATAAACAGACAGGGGTCCTACGAGCAGTACTTC. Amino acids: CASSINRQGSYEQYF.

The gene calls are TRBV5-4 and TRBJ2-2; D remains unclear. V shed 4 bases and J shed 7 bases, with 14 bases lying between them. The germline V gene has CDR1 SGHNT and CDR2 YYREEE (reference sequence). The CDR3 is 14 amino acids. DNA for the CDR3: TGTGCCAGCAGCCGAGAGAGTCCCGGCGGGGAGCTGTTTTTT. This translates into CASSRESPGGELFF.

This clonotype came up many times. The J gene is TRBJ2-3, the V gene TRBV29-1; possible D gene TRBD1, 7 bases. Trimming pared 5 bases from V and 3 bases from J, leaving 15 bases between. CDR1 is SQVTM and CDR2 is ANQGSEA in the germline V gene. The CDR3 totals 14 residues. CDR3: CSVRSGGYTDTQYF. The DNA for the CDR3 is TGCAGCGTTCGTTCAGGGGGGTATACAGATACGCAGTATTTT.

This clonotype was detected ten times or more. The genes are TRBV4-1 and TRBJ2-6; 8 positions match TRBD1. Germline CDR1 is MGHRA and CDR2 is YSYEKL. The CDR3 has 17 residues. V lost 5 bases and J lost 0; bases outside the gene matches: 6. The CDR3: CASSKGQEVSGANVLTF. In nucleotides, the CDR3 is TGCGCCAGCAGCAAGGGACAGGAAGTCTCTGGGGCCAACGTCCTGACTTTC.

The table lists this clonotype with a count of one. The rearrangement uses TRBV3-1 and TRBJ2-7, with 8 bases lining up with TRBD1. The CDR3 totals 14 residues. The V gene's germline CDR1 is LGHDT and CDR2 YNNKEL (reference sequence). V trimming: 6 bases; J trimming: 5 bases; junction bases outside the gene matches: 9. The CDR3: CASSPRTGPNEQYF. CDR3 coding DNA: TGTGCCAGCAGTCCACGGACAGGGCCAAACGAGCAGTACTTC.

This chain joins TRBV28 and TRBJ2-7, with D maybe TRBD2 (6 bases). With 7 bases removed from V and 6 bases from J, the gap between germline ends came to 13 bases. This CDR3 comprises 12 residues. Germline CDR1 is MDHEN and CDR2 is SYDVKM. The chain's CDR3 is CASTSGTREQYF. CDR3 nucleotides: TGTGCCAGCACTTCCGGGACTCGCGAGCAGTACTTC. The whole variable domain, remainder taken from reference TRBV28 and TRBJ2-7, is DVKVTQSSRYLVKRTGEKVFLECVQDMDHENMFWYRQDPGLGLRLIYFSYDVKMKEKGDIPEGYSVSREKKERFSLILESASTNQTSMYLCASTSGTREQYFGPGTRLTVT.

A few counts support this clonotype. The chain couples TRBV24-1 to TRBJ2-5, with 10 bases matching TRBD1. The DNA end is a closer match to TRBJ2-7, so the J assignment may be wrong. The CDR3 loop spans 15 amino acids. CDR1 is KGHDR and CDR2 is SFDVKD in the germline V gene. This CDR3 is CATSDSPGQGREQYF. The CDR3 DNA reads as TGTGCCACCAGTGATTCGCCGGGACAGGGGCGCGAGCAGTACTTC.

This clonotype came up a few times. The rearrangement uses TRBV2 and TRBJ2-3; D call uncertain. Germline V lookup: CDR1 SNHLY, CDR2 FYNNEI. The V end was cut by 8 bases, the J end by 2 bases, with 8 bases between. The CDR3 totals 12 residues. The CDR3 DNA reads TGTGCCAGCTTGGAGATCACAGATACGCAGTATTTT. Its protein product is CASLEITDTQYF.

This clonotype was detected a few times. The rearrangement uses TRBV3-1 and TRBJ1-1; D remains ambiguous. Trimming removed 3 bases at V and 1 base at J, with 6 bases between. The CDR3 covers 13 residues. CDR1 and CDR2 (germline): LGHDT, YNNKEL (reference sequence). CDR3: CASSQNGNTEAFF. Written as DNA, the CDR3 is TGTGCCAGCAGCCAGAACGGGAACACTGAAGCTTTCTTT.